Following are 20 T cell receptor beta chains from one sample sequenced in a study of T cells in Graves' hyperthyroidism and ophthalmopathy. Using RNA transcripts as the source, TCR beta CDR3 regions were amplified. The study used the HTBI primer set for a first-round RT-PCR of the TCR CDR3. TCRdb passed the multiplex PCR reads through MiXCR, listing each CDR3 protein once. This table holds around 700,000 distinct CDR3 sequences, under 20% found once. The sample was blood. Receptor source: a woman in her forties or fifties with Graves' hyperthyroidism that later progressed to Graves' ophthalmopathy.

This clonotype was seen more than once but under ten times. This chain connects TRBV2 to TRBJ2-6; D ambiguous. Between the trimmed V and J ends, which lost 4 bases and 0 bases, there was a span of 7 bases. The CDR3 consists of 15 residues. The V gene's germline CDR1 is SNHLY and CDR2 FYNNEI. The CDR3 DNA reads TGTGCCAGCAGTGGACTCGACTCTGGGGCCAACGTCCTGACTTTC. This translates into CASSGLDSGANVLTF.

CDR3 nucleotide sequence: TGCGCCAGCAGCGGGACAGGGTTATGGGAGACCCAGTACTTC. Its protein product is CASSGTGLWETQYF. This chain links TRBV5-1 with TRBJ2-5; 9 bases align to TRBD1. There are 14 residues in the CDR3. Per the germline V gene, CDR1 is SGHRS and CDR2 is YFSETQ. The V segment lost 4 bases and the J segment 5 bases; nucleotides outside the gene matches: 6.

The V and J genes are TRBV7-9 and TRBJ2-3; D uncertain. This CDR3 region has 13 residues. Trimming stripped 5 bases from V and 6 bases from J, with 12 bases between. Looked up from germline, CDR1 is SEHNR and CDR2 is FQNEAQ (reference sequence). CDR3 nucleotides: TGTGCCAGCAGCCCGAGTGTAGCCGATACGCAGTATTTT. Its translation: CASSPSVADTQYF. Drawing the rest from reference TRBV7-9 and TRBJ2-3, the complete variable domain is DTGVSQNPRHKITKRGQNVTFRCDPISEHNRLYWYRQTLGQGPEFLTYFQNEAQLEKSRLLSDRFSAERPKGSFSTLEIQRTEQGDSAMYLCASSPSVADTQYFGPGTRLTVL.

In this sample, this clonotype turned up many times. This chain uses TRBV13 with TRBJ1-5; no firm D call. The germline CDR1 and CDR2 sequences are PRHDT and FYEKMQ (reference sequence). V was cut by 2 bases and J by 12 bases, with 14 bases left in between. The CDR3 runs 13 residues. Written as DNA, the CDR3 is TGTGCCAGCAGCTTACCCTCGTCTGCGGTCCAGCATTTT. It is translated as CASSLPSSAVQHF.

At least ten counts were recorded for this clonotype. The genes are TRBV9 and TRBJ2-5, with D hard to call. With 0 bases removed from V and 3 bases from J, the gap between germline ends came to 6 bases. Germline-derived CDR1 and CDR2 are SGDLS and YYNGEE. This CDR3 region has 13 residues. The CDR3 DNA reads TGTGCCAGCAGCGTAGGCACGGAAGAGACCCAGTACTTC. Protein product: CASSVGTEETQYF.

This clonotype was counted between two and nine times. This chain links TRBV5-1 with TRBJ1-2; 7 bases are shared with TRBD1. Germline CDR1 is SGHRS and CDR2 is YFSETQ. This CDR3 has 15 residues. V shed 1 base, J shed 7 bases, and the junction held 10 bases outside the gene matches. The CDR3 here is CASSLSRQGSGGYTF. CDR3 bases: TGCGCCAGCAGCTTGTCTCGACAGGGCAGTGGTGGCTACACCTTC.

V gene TRBV12-3 or TRBV12-4 combines with J gene TRBJ1-2; 10 bases agree with TRBD1. The CDR3 contains 15 residues. The V gene end was trimmed by 7 bases and the J gene end by 4 bases; junction bases not matched to a gene: 9. The CDR3 is CASINLDRGLYGYTF. CDR3 nucleotide sequence: TGTGCCAGCATCAACCTCGACAGGGGGCTCTATGGCTACACCTTC.

This clonotype has just one count. Possible read error: a much larger clone is one base away. This chain uses TRBV6-1 with TRBJ1-1; no clear D. The CDR3 extends over 12 amino acids. Germline CDR1 is MNHNS and CDR2 is SASEGT. The CDR3 DNA follows: TGTGCCAGCAGCACCGTTTCGACTGGAGCTTTCTTT. Translating gives CASSTVSTGAFF.

A few counts support this clonotype. This chain uses TRBV9 with TRBJ2-3, with D possibly being TRBD1 or TRBD2 (6 bases each). Germline loops: CDR1 SGDLS, CDR2 YYNGEE. The CDR3 has 16 amino acids. The V and J ends lost 0 bases and 8 bases respectively, with 19 bases between them. Here the CDR3 reads CASSVGGGPTLTTQYF. The DNA for the CDR3 is TGTGCCAGCAGCGTAGGAGGGGGGCCCACCCTTACTACGCAGTATTTT.

This clonotype has at least ten counts. This rearrangement joins TRBV10-3 to TRBJ1-5, with a weak D call TRBD1 (5 bases). The CDR3 covers 13 residues. CDR1 is ENHRY and CDR2 is SYGVKD in the germline V gene. The germline V and J ends were trimmed by 11 bases and 6 bases, with 17 bases remaining between them. The DNA for the CDR3 is TGTGCCTCCGGTAAGGGGTTGGGTCAGCCCCAGCATTTT. Translation gives CASGKGLGQPQHF.

Concerning this clonotype: Lacking the conserved final phenylalanine or tryptophan, this CDR3 likely reflects a read error. The chain carries TRBV18 and TRBJ1-1; D ambiguous. CDR3 length: 15 residues. The V gene lost 3 bases and the J gene lost 1 base, with 12 bases spanning the gap. CDR1 is KGHSH and CDR2 is LQKENI in the germline V gene. The CDR3 sequence: CASSPGPSSNTEAFI. CDR3 DNA sequence: TGTGCCAGCTCACCTGGACCGTCGTCGAACACTGAAGCTTTCATT.

The table lists this clonotype with a few counts. J is TRBJ1-5 and V is TRBV20-1, with 7 nucleotides matching TRBD1. J gave up 6 bases and V 0 bases, and 8 bases lay outside the gene matches. The V gene's germline CDR1 is DFQATT and CDR2 SNEGSKA (reference sequence). The CDR3 length is 15 residues. CDR3 DNA: TGCAGTGCTAGAGATCTGGGAGGGGGCGGTCAGCCCCAGCATTTT. Its protein product is CSARDLGGGGQPQHF.

This clonotype has a count of ten or more. This chain connects TRBV3-1 to TRBJ2-7; D gene unclear. V was shortened by 1 base and J by 3 bases, with 13 bases between the two germline ends. The CDR3 has 15 amino acids. Germline V CDR1 and CDR2: LGHDT, YNNKEL (reference sequence). The DNA of the CDR3 is TGTGCCAGCAGCCAAGTGGCCTCCAGCCACTACGAGCAGTACTTC. Encoded protein: CASSQVASSHYEQYF.

This clonotype was seen repeatedly, ten times or more. V usage is TRBV5-1 and J usage is TRBJ1-1; TRBD1 matches at 8 bases. V lost 0 bases to trimming and J lost 3 bases; unmatched junction nucleotides: 4. CDR3 size: 15 residues. Germline V gene data show CDR1 as SGHRS and CDR2 as YFSETQ. CDR3 residues: CASSLVGTGYTEAFF. CDR3 DNA: TGCGCCAGCAGCTTGGTAGGGACAGGATACACTGAAGCTTTCTTT.

This clonotype was counted many times. The chain employs TRBV2 and TRBJ1-1; tentatively, D is TRBD1 (5 bases). Trimming took off 3 bases at V and 5 bases at J, with 16 bases between the two ends. This CDR3 region has 15 residues. The germline V gene encodes CDR1 SNHLY and CDR2 FYNNEI. This CDR3 is CASSEGPGLITEAFF. The CDR3 DNA follows: TGTGCCAGCAGTGAGGGGCCTGGCCTGATTACTGAAGCTTTCTTT.

The chain joins TRBV5-4 to TRBJ1-1; tentative D call: TRBD1 (5 bases). V shed 6 bases and J shed 7 bases, with 16 bases lying between them. This CDR3 has 13 residues. The germline V gene encodes CDR1 SGHNT and CDR2 YYREEE (reference sequence). For the CDR3, the DNA is TGTGCCAGCAACCACGCTGGGGGAGGTGAAGCTTTCTTT. This codes for CASNHAGGGEAFF.

The J gene is TRBJ1-1, the V gene TRBV9, with 7 bases matching TRBD1. V was pared by 4 bases and J by 5 bases, with 11 bases of the junction left unmatched. CDR1 is SGDLS and CDR2 is YYNGEE in the germline V gene. This CDR3 comprises 15 residues. CDR3: CASSPQGVGGTEAFF. CDR3 nucleotides: TGTGCCAGCAGCCCGCAGGGGGTGGGAGGGACTGAAGCTTTCTTT.

The table lists this clonotype with a few counts. V and J are TRBV12-3 or TRBV12-4 and TRBJ1-4; the match to TRBD1 covers 12 bases. V shed 5 bases and J 5 bases; nucleotides not matched to a gene: 6. The CDR3 loop spans 16 amino acids. CDR3 region: CASSPGTGGPNEKLFF. CDR3 nucleotide sequence: TGTGCCAGCAGTCCGGGGACAGGGGGCCCCAATGAAAAACTGTTTTTT.

This clonotype was seen repeatedly, ten times or more. J is TRBJ2-1 and V is TRBV20-1; D uncertain. Trimming shortened V by 0 bases and J by 7 bases, and 10 bases separated the two germline ends. Germline CDR1 and CDR2: DFQATT and SNEGSKA (reference sequence). The CDR3 consists of 13 residues. CDR3 nucleotide sequence: TGCAGTGCTAGAGACCGATTAGTAAATGAGCAGTTCTTC. Translating gives CSARDRLVNEQFF.

The chain combines TRBV4-1 with TRBJ2-1; TRBD2 matches at 9 bases. CDR3 length: 16 amino acids. J lost 10 bases, V lost 2 bases, and 12 bases had no gene match. Germline V lookup: CDR1 MGHRA, CDR2 YSYEKL. The CDR3 bases are TGCGCCAGCAGCCAAACCCCGGGGCGGGGGGGACAGGAGCAGTTCTTC. Amino acids: CASSQTPGRGGQEQFF.